One and the same sample provided the 29 T cell receptor beta chains below, sequenced in a study of Graves' ophthalmopathy and Graves' hyperthyroidism. Transcripts of RNA were the source for amplifying TCR beta CDR3 regions. HTBI primers were employed in first-round RT-PCR, then a second-round multiplex PCR followed. TCRdb passed the multiplex PCR reads through MiXCR, listing each CDR3 protein once. The data hold a few hundred thousand distinct CDR3 sequences, with 17% observed a single time. The sample consisted of peripheral blood. The receptors originated from an adult woman with stable Graves' hyperthyroidism.

The rearrangement links TRBV10-3 to TRBJ2-7; D not resolved. Germline CDR1 ENHRY, CDR2 SYGVKD. The CDR3 runs 12 residues. The V gene lost 3 bases and the J gene lost 3 bases, with 6 bases spanning the gap. This CDR3 reads CAISDRDYEQYF. In nucleotides, the CDR3 is TGTGCCATCAGTGATAGGGACTACGAGCAGTACTTC.

In its sample, this clonotype was seen many times. The V and J genes are TRBV6-2 or TRBV6-3 and TRBJ2-7, with D tentatively TRBD2 (5 bases). Germline V gene sequence: CDR1 MNHEY, CDR2 SVGEGT. The germline V and J ends were trimmed by 6 bases and 0 bases, with 21 bases remaining between them. The CDR3 covers 17 residues. CDR3: CASSFRKLSGRSYEQYF. The CDR3 DNA follows: TGTGCCAGCAGCTTCAGGAAGTTAAGCGGCCGCTCCTACGAGCAGTACTTC.

This clonotype appeared once. The rearrangement links TRBV2 to TRBJ1-1; 11 bases align to TRBD1. CDR1 is SNHLY, CDR2 FYNNEI, per germline. The CDR3 runs 15 residues. The ends lost 6 bases at V and 5 bases at J; junction bases unmatched: 8. Here the CDR3 reads CASRRGQGVLTEAFF. The CDR3 nucleotides are TGTGCCAGCAGGAGGGGACAGGGGGTATTGACTGAAGCTTTCTTT.

This sequence joins TRBV3-1 and TRBJ2-2; weak D call: TRBD2 (6 bases). Looked up from germline, CDR1 is LGHDT and CDR2 is YNNKEL (reference sequence). This CDR3 region has 17 residues. V lost 0 bases to trimming and J lost 1 base, with 12 bases between them. DNA for the CDR3: TGTGCCAGCAGCCAAGAGGGACTGCTAGAGAACACCGGGGAGCTGTTTTTT. Translated: CASSQEGLLENTGELFF.

This clonotype was seen repeatedly, ten times or more. This sequence joins TRBV24-1 and TRBJ1-2; D may be TRBD1 (5 bases). V lost 4 bases to trimming and J lost 1 base, with 9 bases between them. Germline V gives CDR1 KGHDR, CDR2 SFDVKD. CDR3 length: 14 amino acids. The CDR3 loop reads CATSDPTVNYGYTF. DNA for the CDR3: TGTGCCACCAGTGACCCGACAGTTAACTATGGCTACACCTTC.

This clonotype was counted at least ten times. The rearrangement links TRBV20-1 to TRBJ1-6; no clear D. V gave up 3 bases and J gave up 10 bases, with 13 bases separating them. Looked up from germline, CDR1 is DFQATT and CDR2 is SNEGSKA (reference sequence). The CDR3 is made up of 13 amino acids. The CDR3 region is CSASFRSYSPLHF. The CDR3, as DNA: TGCAGTGCTAGTTTTCGCAGCTACTCACCCCTCCACTTT.

The genes are TRBV11-2 and TRBJ2-2; the match to TRBD1 covers 10 bases. CDR1 is SGHAT, CDR2 FQNNGV, per germline. The CDR3 totals 15 residues. Trimming cost V 7 bases and J 6 bases; bases outside gene matches: 8. This CDR3 reads CASISGTGDPGELFF. As DNA, the CDR3 is TGTGCCAGCATCTCCGGGACAGGGGATCCCGGGGAGCTGTTTTTT.

Note on this clonotype: The conserved phenylalanine or tryptophan is not found at the CDR3 terminus, so this likely reflects a read error. The chain combines TRBV7-2 with TRBJ2-7; 8 bases are shared with TRBD2. J lost 2 bases, V lost 5 bases, and 5 bases had no gene match. The CDR3 sequence is 14 residues long. CDR1 and CDR2 (germline): SGHTA, FQGNSA. CDR3 sequence: CASSLVAGTYEQYL. The CDR3 DNA is TGTGCCAGCAGCCTTGTAGCGGGAACCTACGAGCAGTACCTC.

The CDR3 spells CASSPKRDDSYEQYF. In DNA form, the CDR3 reads TGTGCCAGCAGCCCAAAGCGGGACGATTCCTACGAGCAGTACTTC. The V call is TRBV4-2, the J call TRBJ2-7; 7 positions agree with TRBD2. This CDR3 has 15 residues. The ends lost 4 bases at V and 1 base at J; junction bases unmatched: 7. Germline lookup yields CDR1 LGHNA and CDR2 YNFKEQ.

This clonotype was observed many times. J is TRBJ2-5 and V is TRBV28; TRBD2 agrees at 9 bases. Germline V CDR1 and CDR2: MDHEN, SYDVKM. The V segment lost 3 bases and the J segment 4 bases; nucleotides outside the gene matches: 0. This CDR3 has 13 residues. The CDR3 DNA is TGTGCCAGCAGTTTGACTAGCGGAGAGACCCAGTACTTC. Its protein is CASSLTSGETQYF.

The gene calls are TRBV19 and TRBJ1-1, with no clear D. CDR1 is LNHDA and CDR2 is SQIVND in the germline V gene (reference sequence). With 3 bases removed from V and 0 bases from J, the gap between germline ends came to 11 bases. The CDR3 runs to 15 residues. This chain's CDR3 is CASSIKQTMNTEAFF. DNA for the CDR3: TGTGCCAGTAGTATTAAACAGACGATGAACACTGAAGCTTTCTTT.

This clonotype was detected ten times or more. The V gene is TRBV19, the J gene TRBJ2-7; D is perhaps TRBD1 (5 bases). This CDR3 contains 13 residues. Trimming took off 6 bases at V and 7 bases at J, with 16 bases between the two ends. The germline CDR1 and CDR2 sequences are LNHDA and SQIVND (reference sequence). The CDR3 spells CASSVDRIGEQYF. CDR3 in DNA: TGTGCCAGTAGCGTCGACAGAATAGGGGAGCAGTACTTC.

The table lists this clonotype with a few counts. This sequence joins TRBV20-1 and TRBJ1-1; D perhaps matches TRBD1 (5 bases). Germline V gene sequence: CDR1 DFQATT, CDR2 SNEGSKA (reference sequence). Trimming removed 6 bases at V and 4 bases at J, with 21 bases between. The CDR3 has 15 amino acids. CDR3 sequence: CSASSINPRGTEAFF. CDR3 sequence (DNA): TGCAGTGCAAGTAGTATAAATCCTAGGGGCACTGAAGCTTTCTTT.

This clonotype was observed many times. This chain uses TRBV6-2 or TRBV6-3 with TRBJ2-7; D is uncertain. The CDR3 is 14 amino acids. The ends were cut back, 0 bases at V and 1 base at J, with 7 bases in the middle. Germline CDR1 reads MNHEY; CDR2 reads SVGEGT. The DNA for the CDR3 is TGTGCCAGCAGTTACTCTGCCAGGTCCTACGAGCAGTACTTC. Protein sequence: CASSYSARSYEQYF.

This clonotype was counted many times. The chain combines TRBV29-1 with TRBJ2-7, with 14 bases fitting TRBD2. Germline-derived CDR1 and CDR2 are SQVTM and ANQGSEA. V shed 4 bases and J 4 bases; nucleotides not matched to a gene: 3. The CDR3 runs to 14 residues. CDR3 DNA sequence: TGCAGCGTTGGACTAGCGGGAGGGCCGTACGAGCAGTACTTC. Translated, it gives CSVGLAGGPYEQYF.

This clonotype was seen at least ten times. This chain connects TRBV12-3 or TRBV12-4 to TRBJ1-6, with D possibly TRBD1 on 5 matching bases. Trimming took 7 bases from V and 9 from J, leaving 16 bases between them. This CDR3 spans 14 amino acids. CDR3 sequence reads: CASTDDRTSSPLHF. CDR3 nucleotide sequence: TGTGCCAGCACCGACGACAGAACGTCTTCACCCCTCCACTTT.

This clonotype was found many times. The rearrangement uses TRBV27 and TRBJ1-1; D ambiguous. The CDR3 spans 14 residues. The germline V gene has CDR1 MNHEY and CDR2 SMNVEV (reference sequence). Trimming pared 6 bases from V and 7 bases from J, leaving 18 bases between. The CDR3 loop is CASSIGPAWIEAFF. CDR3 sequence (DNA): TGTGCCAGCAGCATTGGGCCCGCTTGGATTGAAGCTTTCTTT.

This clonotype was picked up many times. The chain combines TRBV27 with TRBJ2-2; 7 nucleotides match TRBD1. The CDR3 spans 18 residues. V dropped 4 bases and J dropped 1; count of bases not matched to a gene: 12. Germline assignment: CDR1 MNHEY and CDR2 SMNVEV (reference sequence). CDR3 sequence (DNA): TGTGCCAGCAGTTCGAAAATGACGGGACAGTTGAACACCGGGGAGCTGTTTTTT. It codes for CASSSKMTGQLNTGELFF.

This clonotype was observed many times. The rearrangement joins TRBV6-5 to TRBJ2-7; D not resolved. Germline V gene lookup returns CDR1 MNHEY and CDR2 SVGAGI. The V gene lost 4 bases and the J gene lost 0 bases, with 13 bases spanning the gap. The CDR3 is 15 residues long. The CDR3 spells CASSLTTPSSYEQYF. In nucleotides, the CDR3 is TGTGCCAGCAGTTTGACCACCCCGAGCTCCTACGAGCAGTACTTC.

This clonotype has only one observation. Given the absence of the conserved phenylalanine or tryptophan at the CDR3 end, a read error is likely. The chain couples TRBV30 to TRBJ2-3; either TRBD1 or TRBD2 may fit D (5 bases each). CDR1 is GTSNPN, CDR2 SVGIG, per germline (reference sequence). The CDR3 extends over 15 amino acids. The V gene lost 5 bases and the J gene lost 6 bases, with 21 bases spanning the gap. In DNA form, the CDR3 reads TGTGCCTGGGTACTCCCTAGCAGGGTGGGGGATACGCAGTATTGT. It codes for CAWVLPSRVGDTQYC.

This clonotype was recorded at least ten times. The V call is TRBV19, the J call TRBJ2-4; D remains ambiguous. Trimming took off 7 bases at V and 3 bases at J, with 10 bases between the two ends. CDR1 is LNHDA and CDR2 is SQIVND in the germline V gene (reference sequence). This CDR3 contains 13 residues. In DNA form, the CDR3 reads TGTGCCAGTACTGACGTTGGCAAAAACATTCAGTACTTC. It yields the protein CASTDVGKNIQYF.

This clonotype came up many times. This sequence joins TRBV15 and TRBJ2-5; D gene uncertain. In germline, CDR1 is LNHNV, CDR2 YYDKDF (reference sequence). Trimming shortened V by 3 bases and J by 2 bases, and 7 bases separated the two germline ends. The CDR3 runs to 13 residues. The DNA of the CDR3 is TGTGCCACCAGCAGCCAGTCTCAAGAGACCCAGTACTTC. This gives the protein CATSSQSQETQYF.

This clonotype showed up many times. The CDR3 nucleotides read TGTGCCAGCAGTAGCCGGGACACCCCCTACGAGCAGTACTTC. Its translation is CASSSRDTPYEQYF. V and J are TRBV12-3 or TRBV12-4 and TRBJ2-7, with a tentative D call TRBD1 (6 bases). V gave up 5 bases and J gave up 2 bases, with 13 bases separating them. The CDR3 is 14 residues long.

In regard to this clonotype: A much larger clone is a single base away; this may be a read error. The conserved phenylalanine or tryptophan is not found at the CDR3 terminus, so this likely reflects a read error. The gene calls are TRBV6-1 and TRBJ1-5; TRBD1 aligns across 8 bases. The CDR3 loop spans 17 amino acids. Germline trimming cut 4 bases from V and 2 bases from J; bases unmatched to any gene: 10. Germline CDR1 is MNHNS and CDR2 is SASEGT. This CDR3 is CASSGETGVGRNQPQHL. CDR3 sequence (DNA): TGTGCCAGCAGTGGTGAGACAGGGGTAGGCCGCAATCAGCCCCAGCATCTT.

This clonotype was seen many times. The V gene is TRBV6-5, the J gene TRBJ2-7; 7 bases fit TRBD1. The CDR3 consists of 12 residues. V was pared by 6 bases and J by 1 base, with 0 bases of the junction left unmatched. CDR1 is MNHEY and CDR2 is SVGAGI in the germline V gene. The CDR3 sequence is CASRGQSYEQYF. The DNA of the CDR3 is TGTGCCAGCAGGGGACAGTCCTACGAGCAGTACTTC.

There are a few counts of this clonotype. CDR3 sequence reads: CASSLEELEGYEQYF. In DNA form, the CDR3 reads TGCGCCAGCAGCTTGGAGGAACTAGAGGGCTACGAGCAGTACTTC. This chain connects TRBV5-1 to TRBJ2-7; weak D call: TRBD2 (5 bases). V dropped 0 bases and J dropped 3 bases, with 13 bases sitting between them. Per germline, CDR1 SGHRS and CDR2 YFSETQ. The CDR3 loop spans 15 amino acids.

This clonotype was counted at least ten times. The rearrangement joins TRBV19 to TRBJ2-7, with D hard to call. This CDR3 has 13 residues. Germline V lookup: CDR1 LNHDA, CDR2 SQIVND (reference sequence). Trimming stripped 3 bases from V and 1 base from J, with 7 bases between. The CDR3 bases are TGTGCCAGTAGTATCACGGCGTCCTACGAGCAGTACTTC. Encoded protein: CASSITASYEQYF.

This clonotype was detected many times. This chain uses TRBV12-3 or TRBV12-4 with TRBJ2-2; D is undetermined. This CDR3 spans 16 amino acids. Trimming removed 2 bases at V and 0 bases at J, with 10 bases between. CDR3 sequence (DNA): TGTGCCAGCAGTTTAATGGGTTACGCGAACACCGGGGAGCTGTTTTTT. Translation gives CASSLMGYANTGELFF.

The chain is built from TRBV6-2 or TRBV6-3 and TRBJ2-7; D may be TRBD2 (5 bases). Per the germline V gene, CDR1 is MNHEY and CDR2 is SVGEGT. This CDR3 is built from 14 residues. Trimming took off 6 bases at V and 0 bases at J, with 12 bases between the two ends. The CDR3 spells CASRQRGSSYEQYF. Here the CDR3 DNA reads TGTGCCAGCAGACAGCGTGGGAGCTCCTACGAGCAGTACTTC.